This entry concerns a single T cell receptor beta chain. Generated by immunoSEQ multiplex PCR, the TCRdb table keeps only in-frame clones and is missing some. The profile covers 30,000 to 40,000 clones, with around 88% appearing a single time and approximately 0.97% taken by the ten largest. Germline V gene lookup returns CDR1 MGHRA and CDR2 YSYEKL. The CDR3 contains 13 residues. Trimming took 4 bases from V and 3 from J, leaving 10 bases between them. This sample was included in a study of STAT5B mutations in CD4+ large granular lymphocyte leukemia. V and J are TRBV4-1 and TRBJ2-7, with D tentatively TRBD1 (6 bases). The sequenced material came from CD4+ T cells from blood buffy coats. This receptor was identified in a human donor in good health. The CDR3 sequence: CASSRQAGYEQYF. The DNA of the CDR3 is TGCGCCAGCAGCCGACAGGCGGGCTACGAGCAGTACTTC.